The next 2 T cell receptor beta chains were all read from a single sample in a study of metastatic and nonmetastatic thyroid tumors. TCRdb re-called the PCR reads via MiXCR. The sample contains around 4,500 clones, 34% of which appear only once. Nobody among the patients had been given any treatment before thyroid surgery. Sequenced sample: adjacent normal tissue. These receptors all come from a male donor with papillary thyroid cancer or a benign thyroid nodule (not recorded which). Some clones in this sample may be carry-over from other donors' samples.

This clone was found a few times. The rearrangement uses TRBV6-1 and TRBJ2-3, with D tentatively TRBD2 (5 bases). Germline V gives CDR1 MNHNS, CDR2 SASEGT. The CDR3 length is 15 residues. Deletions cut 3 bases from V and 2 bases from J, with 12 bases between. CDR3 in DNA: TGTGCCAGCAGTGACTCGCGGGCCGTCACAGATACGCAGTATTTT. It translates to CASSDSRAVTDTQYF.

This clone was seen at least ten times. Since a much larger clone is just one base distant, this may be a read error. The same CDR3 is also encoded by other DNA sequences in this sample. The V and J genes are TRBV28 and TRBJ1-2; no clear D. Germline CDR1 reads MDHEN; CDR2 reads SYDVKM. The CDR3 contains 12 residues. Here the CDR3 reads CASSLRLGGYTF. CDR3 DNA sequence: TGCGCCAGCAGTTTGAGATTGGGCGGCTACACCTTC.